Below are 31 T cell receptor beta chains sequenced from a single sample in a study of metastatic and nonmetastatic thyroid tumors. Among the patients, none had received any treatment before thyroid surgery. TCRdb re-clonotyped the PCR reads through MiXCR. Here the sample spans approximately 21,000 clones, roughly 27% being singletons. The sequencing sample was made of tumor tissue. These receptors originate from a male donor with papillary thyroid cancer or a benign thyroid nodule (not recorded which). Some clones in this sample may be carry-over from other donors' samples.

This clone was observed a few times. The junction differs from germline at one of its ends, possibly a read error. Written as DNA, the CDR3 is TGTGCAACCAGCACCCACCGCGCTAGCGGTACCTACGAGCAGTACTTC. This sequence encodes CATSTHRASGTYEQYF. This chain joins TRBV15 and TRBJ2-7, with 7 positions matching TRBD2. Germline V CDR1 and CDR2: LNHNV, YYDKDF (reference sequence). CDR3 length: 16 residues.

By share, this clone ranks as medium-sized. The CDR3 reads CASSPSDRLGPQHNEQFF. The CDR3 DNA is TGCGCCAGCAGCCCTTCGGACAGGTTAGGCCCTCAACACAATGAGCAGTTCTTC. V and J are TRBV5-1 and TRBJ2-1, with TRBD1 matching 7 bases. The ends lost 4 bases at V and 5 bases at J; junction bases unmatched: 18. The CDR3 covers 18 residues. Germline V CDR1 and CDR2: SGHRS, YFSETQ.

This clone is categorized as medium-sized. V gene TRBV6-1 combines with J gene TRBJ2-1; D unresolved. The germline V and J ends were trimmed by 4 bases and 0 bases, with 10 bases remaining between them. This CDR3 has 15 residues. The germline gives CDR1 MNHNS, CDR2 SASEGT. DNA for the CDR3: TGTGCCAGCAGTGCAAGCCCGAGCTCCTACAATGAGCAGTTCTTC. Its protein is CASSASPSSYNEQFF.

This clone was recorded many times. The CDR3 DNA follows: TGTGCCAGCAGTGACTTAGCGGGGGGAAAAGAGACCCAGTACTTC. It translates to CASSDLAGGKETQYF. The chain employs TRBV6-1 and TRBJ2-5; 10 positions match TRBD2. The germline V gene encodes CDR1 MNHNS and CDR2 SASEGT. V lost 3 bases to trimming and J lost 3 bases; unmatched junction nucleotides: 4. The CDR3 is 15 amino acids.

V is TRBV20-1 and J is TRBJ2-1; 9 bases align to TRBD2. CDR1 and CDR2 (germline): DFQATT, SNEGSKA (reference sequence). The trim removed 6 bases at V and 6 bases at J, leaving 15 bases unmatched. This CDR3 is built from 16 residues. The CDR3 region has the DNA TGCAGTGCCCTCCACCCCCGGGGACTAGCTGCCAATGAGCAGTTCTTC. It codes for CSALHPRGLAANEQFF.

This clone has only a few counts. This sequence joins TRBV19 and TRBJ2-2; possibly TRBD1 or TRBD2 for D (5 bases each). Between the trimmed V and J ends, which lost 6 bases and 0 bases, there was a span of 11 bases. Germline-derived CDR1 and CDR2 are LNHDA and SQIVND (reference sequence). The CDR3 length is 15 residues. In DNA form, the CDR3 reads TGTGCCAGTAGGGGGGTGGGGTCGAACACCGGGGAGCTGTTTTTT. It encodes CASRGVGSNTGELFF. The full variable domain, its missing parts supplied by reference TRBV19 and TRBJ2-2, is DGGITQSPKYLFRKEGQNVTLSCEQNLNHDAMYWYRQDPGQGLRLIYYSQIVNDFQKGDIAEGYSVSREKKESFPLTVTSAQKNPTAFYLCASRGVGSNTGELFFGEGSRLTVL.

The chain employs TRBV2 and TRBJ2-7; TRBD1 might be the D (5 bases). V lost 6 bases to trimming and J lost 4 bases, with 16 bases between them. CDR3 length: 14 amino acids. CDR1 is SNHLY, CDR2 FYNNEI, per germline. The CDR3 DNA reads as TGTGCCAGCAGACCCACATGGGGCGAGTACGAGCAGTACTTC. This sequence encodes CASRPTWGEYEQYF.

The V gene is TRBV20-1, the J gene TRBJ2-2; 7 positions agree with TRBD1. Trimming took 2 bases from V and 5 from J; bases not matched to a gene: 8. Germline-derived CDR1 and CDR2 are DFQATT and SNEGSKA (reference sequence). This CDR3 is built from 15 residues. Here the CDR3 reads CSARQTGLRTGELFF. The CDR3 DNA sequence: TGCAGTGCTAGACAGACAGGGCTAAGGACCGGGGAGCTGTTTTTT.

This clone was seen more than once but under ten times. The J gene is TRBJ2-5, the V gene TRBV6-1; 8 nucleotides line up with TRBD2. This CDR3 has 16 amino acids. The germline gives CDR1 MNHNS, CDR2 SASEGT. The ends lost 6 bases at V and 5 bases at J; junction bases unmatched: 14. In DNA, the CDR3 is TGTGCCAGCAGGCCTCGAGATGGGACTAGTGAGGAGACCCAGTACTTC. It encodes CASRPRDGTSEETQYF.

This clone was counted ten times or more. This chain uses TRBV9 with TRBJ2-2; 13 bases align to TRBD2. CDR1 SGDLS and CDR2 YYNGEE come from the germline V gene. With V trimmed by 1 base and J by 5 bases, 2 bases remained unmatched. The CDR3 contains 16 residues. The CDR3 nucleotides are TGTGCCAGCAGCGTACAACTAGCGGGAGGGACCGGGGAGCTGTTTTTT. This codes for CASSVQLAGGTGELFF.

A note on this clone: Since a much larger clone is just one base distant, this may be a read error. This CDR3 fails to terminate in the conserved phenylalanine or tryptophan, so it likely reflects a read error. The gene calls are TRBV20-1 and TRBJ2-3, with TRBD2 matching over 7 bases. The CDR3 loop spans 17 amino acids. Germline assignment: CDR1 DFQATT and CDR2 SNEGSKA (reference sequence). J lost 3 bases, V lost 6 bases, and 18 bases had no gene match. CDR3 nucleotides: TGCAGTGCCCCGTTGGGTGGGAGGGTTTTTGGGACAGATACGCAGTATATT. Translating it yields CSAPLGGRVFGTDTQYI.

Turning to this clone: One junction end does not reproduce the germline sequence, and a read error may be involved. The chain is built from TRBV6-5 and TRBJ1-5; D remains unclear. Germline V gene data show CDR1 as MNHEY and CDR2 as SVGAGI. The CDR3 contains 13 residues. In DNA form, the CDR3 reads TGTGCCAGCAGTTACGGTAGCAATCAGCCACAGCATTTT. Translating gives CASSYGSNQPQHF.

Many counts were recorded for this clone. This chain connects TRBV9 to TRBJ2-2, with D possibly being TRBD2 (5 bases). The V end was cut by 0 bases, the J end by 0 bases, with 9 bases between. The CDR3 totals 16 residues. CDR1 is SGDLS, CDR2 YYNGEE, per germline. The CDR3 DNA follows: TGTGCCAGCAGCGTAGAATTGGGAGCGAACACCGGGGAGCTGTTTTTT. Translating it yields CASSVELGANTGELFF.

The genes are TRBV4-1 and TRBJ2-1; TRBD2 might be the D (6 bases). This CDR3 contains 14 residues. Germline lookup yields CDR1 MGHRA and CDR2 YSYEKL. Trimming stripped 3 bases from V and 3 bases from J, with 9 bases between. The CDR3 coding sequence is TGCGCCAGCAGCCAGGCTAGCGACTACAATGAGCAGTTCTTC. Protein: CASSQASDYNEQFF.

This clone was counted a few times. The chain is built from TRBV12-3 or TRBV12-4 and TRBJ2-3, with 10 bases matching TRBD1. With 2 bases clipped from V and 1 base from J, the junction kept 6 bases outside the gene matches. The CDR3 is made up of 17 amino acids. The CDR3 protein is CASSLRLGQGRTDTQYF. CDR3 in DNA: TGTGCCAGCAGTTTAAGGCTGGGACAGGGGCGCACAGATACGCAGTATTTT.

The chain is built from TRBV28 and TRBJ2-7, with 8 bases identical to TRBD2. Germline V gives CDR1 MDHEN, CDR2 SYDVKM. The V and J ends lost 10 bases and 0 bases, in that order; junction bases with no gene match: 11. The CDR3 has 15 residues. The DNA for the CDR3 is TGTGCCACCCTCGGGGGGGGGACGTACTCCTACGAGCAGTACTTC. It is translated as CATLGGGTYSYEQYF.

This clone was seen at least ten times. This rearrangement joins TRBV7-3 to TRBJ2-1; perhaps D is TRBD1 or TRBD2 (6 bases each). Trimming shortened V by 5 bases and J by 8 bases, and 13 bases separated the two germline ends. The CDR3 length is 13 residues. The V gene's germline CDR1 is SGHTA and CDR2 FQGTGA. This CDR3 reads CASSLVGGDEQFF. The CDR3 DNA is TGTGCCAGCAGCCTCGTGGGGGGCGATGAGCAGTTCTTC.

This clone qualifies as medium-sized. This CDR3 is also generated by other DNA sequences in the sample. The chain has TRBV5-6 and TRBJ1-2; 9 positions match TRBD1. Germline V lookup: CDR1 SGHDT, CDR2 YYEEEE. This CDR3 is 14 amino acids long. V dropped 3 bases and J dropped 2; count of bases not matched to a gene: 2. The chain's CDR3 is CASSSDRGNYGYTF. CDR3 DNA sequence: TGTGCCAGCAGCTCAGACAGGGGGAACTATGGCTACACCTTC. The complete variable domain, with remaining parts taken from reference TRBV5-6 and TRBJ1-2, reads DAGVTQSPTHLIKTRGQQVTLRCSPKSGHDTVSWYQQALGQGPQFIFQYYEEEERQRGNFPDRFSGHQFPNYSSELNVNALLLGDSALYLCASSSDRGNYGYTFGSGTRLTVV.

This clone was picked up many times. This chain links TRBV27 with TRBJ2-7; D uncertain. Trimming cost V 3 bases and J 6 bases, with 9 bases left between them. CDR3 length: 12 residues. The germline CDR1 and CDR2 sequences are MNHEY and SMNVEV (reference sequence). The DNA of the CDR3 is TGTGCCAGCAGTTTTCCGAGAGGCGAGCAGTACTTC. Translating it yields CASSFPRGEQYF.

This rearrangement joins TRBV20-1 to TRBJ2-7; possible D gene TRBD1, 7 bases. Germline V gene sequence: CDR1 DFQATT, CDR2 SNEGSKA (reference sequence). V was trimmed by 5 bases and J by 5 bases, leaving 22 bases between them. The CDR3 spans 15 residues. CDR3 nucleotide sequence: TGCAGTGCTTCCCAGGGGGGCCTAAGAGAGGACGAGCAGTACTTC. Its translation: CSASQGGLREDEQYF.

By frequency in the sample, this clone is medium-sized (0.01 to 0.1%). The genes are TRBV4-2 and TRBJ2-1; TRBD2 aligns across 7 bases. The CDR3 has 18 amino acids. J was trimmed by 6 bases and V by 1 base; bases with no gene match: 15. Germline assignment: CDR1 LGHNA and CDR2 YNFKEQ. Here the CDR3 reads CASSQVLAERLRGNEQFF. The CDR3 DNA follows: TGTGCCAGCAGCCAAGTGCTAGCGGAGAGGCTTCGGGGCAATGAGCAGTTCTTC.

At least ten counts were recorded for this clone. The V call is TRBV3-1, the J call TRBJ2-1; 10 bases agree with TRBD2. Germline loops: CDR1 LGHDT, CDR2 YNNKEL (reference sequence). Germline trimming cut 0 bases from V and 4 bases from J; bases unmatched to any gene: 6. The CDR3 spans 17 residues. DNA of the CDR3: TGTGCCAGCAGCCAAGAGTTGGGACTAGCGCCTTACAATGAGCAGTTCTTC. As protein: CASSQELGLAPYNEQFF.

The chain employs TRBV6-1 and TRBJ2-3, with TRBD2 matching over 7 bases. Per the germline V gene, CDR1 is MNHNS and CDR2 is SASEGT. The V segment lost 11 bases and the J segment 3 bases; nucleotides outside the gene matches: 8. The CDR3 length is 13 residues. The CDR3 DNA is TGTGCCGTCGGGGGGATCTGGACAGATACGCAGTATTTT. Amino acid sequence: CAVGGIWTDTQYF.

V is TRBV12-3 or TRBV12-4 and J is TRBJ1-2; D not resolved. V was cut by 6 bases and J by 8 bases, with 10 bases left in between. The CDR3 has 11 residues. The chain's CDR3 is CASRRGRGYTF. The CDR3 nucleotides are TGTGCCAGCAGACGTGGTAGGGGCTACACCTTC.

This clone has at least ten counts. This sequence joins TRBV9 and TRBJ2-5; unclear D gene. The CDR3 length is 14 residues. Germline V lookup: CDR1 SGDLS, CDR2 YYNGEE. V was pared by 0 bases and J by 2 bases, with 8 bases between. Here the CDR3 DNA reads TGTGCCAGCAGCGTAGATTCCGTACAAGAGACCCAGTACTTC. As protein: CASSVDSVQETQYF.

This chain connects TRBV5-1 to TRBJ1-4, with D perhaps TRBD1 (5 bases). The CDR3 has 16 residues. CDR1 is SGHRS, CDR2 YFSETQ, per germline. Trimming cost V 1 base and J 4 bases, with 14 bases left between them. DNA of the CDR3: TGCGCCAGCAGCTTGAGATTTGCAGGGAGTAATGAAAAACTGTTTTTT. Its protein is CASSLRFAGSNEKLFF.

This clone was seen once. J is TRBJ2-7 and V is TRBV7-9; 11 bases are a match to TRBD2. This CDR3 has 14 residues. In germline, CDR1 is SEHNR, CDR2 FQNEAQ (reference sequence). V was pared by 4 bases and J by 7 bases, with 6 bases of the junction left unmatched. The CDR3 reads CASSSTSGRREQYF. The CDR3 DNA follows: TGTGCCAGCAGCTCTACTAGCGGGAGAAGGGAGCAGTACTTC.

This clone showed up many times. The chain has TRBV3-1 and TRBJ2-5; 10 nucleotides line up with TRBD2. Trimming took 3 bases from V and 3 from J; bases not matched to a gene: 7. This CDR3 contains 16 residues. Per the germline V gene, CDR1 is LGHDT and CDR2 is YNNKEL (reference sequence). As DNA, the CDR3 is TGTGCCAGCAGCCAGTGGGCTAGCGGGGGAAAAGAGACCCAGTACTTC. As protein: CASSQWASGGKETQYF.

This rearrangement joins TRBV27 to TRBJ2-2, with 10 bases aligning to TRBD1. CDR1 is MNHEY and CDR2 is SMNVEV in the germline V gene (reference sequence). This CDR3 is 17 amino acids long. The trim removed 4 bases at V and 0 bases at J, leaving 5 bases unmatched. The CDR3 loop is CASSSLGQGANTGELFF. CDR3 DNA sequence: TGTGCCAGCAGTTCCCTTGGACAGGGGGCGAACACCGGGGAGCTGTTTTTT.

The sample holds many counts of this clone. The gene calls are TRBV6-1 and TRBJ2-1; no clear D gene. From germline, CDR1 is MNHNS and CDR2 SASEGT. V was trimmed by 6 bases and J by 5 bases, leaving 14 bases between them. The CDR3 runs 14 residues. CDR3: CASSIAPGNNEQFF. CDR3 sequence (DNA): TGTGCCAGCAGCATAGCTCCCGGAAACAATGAGCAGTTCTTC.

The chain employs TRBV6-4 and TRBJ2-7, with 11 bases identical to TRBD2. Germline assignment: CDR1 MRHNA and CDR2 SNTAGT. V was clipped by 0 bases and J by 2 bases; unmatched bases: 3. CDR3 size: 16 residues. CDR3 sequence (DNA): TGTGCCAGCAGTGACTCGACTAGCGGGGACACCTACGAGCAGTACTTC. It codes for CASSDSTSGDTYEQYF.